The entry below gives a single T cell receptor (beta chain) sequence along with its context. Its antigen is currently unknown. Libraries for TCRalpha and TCRbeta carried sample barcodes and unique molecular identifiers via 5'RACE. In TCRdb, the 5' RACE reads were re-called with MiXCR into one record per CDR3 protein. The sample holds hundreds of thousands of distinct CDR3 sequences, about 20% seen once. This entry belongs to a study of T-cell memory formation after mild COVID-19. Turning to the study itself: Largely donor-specific TCR clusters were found. Study results and limitations: Clones that contracted clustered mainly in CM and EM if CD4+ and in EMRA if CD8+. The authors did not confirm SARS-CoV-2 specificity of second-wave clones peaking day 37.

The ends lost 5 bases at V and 0 bases at J; junction bases unmatched: 11. This CDR3 spans 17 amino acids. Germline-derived CDR1 and CDR2 are SGHVS and FNYEAQ. What was sequenced was PBMCs or a T cell subset sorted from them (not recorded which). This chain links TRBV7-6 with TRBJ2-7; the match to TRBD2 covers 9 bases. This sequence was found in an adult woman who had mild COVID-19 (a few samples of this study predate the infection). Cell type and time point are not known. CDR3: CASSQGIAGESSYEQYF. CDR3 bases: TGTGCCAGCAGCCAAGGGATAGCGGGGGAAAGCTCCTACGAGCAGTACTTC.